This T cell receptor beta chain was captured by sequencing in a study of blood T cell repertoires in COVID-19. Participants were aged about 18 to 100 years from approximately 25 US areas. Cohort assignment relied on participant-reported clinical history. Recovery among Cohort 3 donors was established by two negative PCRs, clearance, or symptom resolution. This CDR3 contains 19 residues. V was shortened by 0 bases and J by 0 bases, with 18 bases between the two germline ends. Looked up from germline, CDR1 is SGHNT and CDR2 is YENEEA. As handled by the study authors: Amplified reference gene primers provided the basis for estimating nucleated cell counts. The table came from immunoSEQ multiplex PCR; TCRdb's copy has only in-frame clones and leaves some out. D and trimming were read from the DNA, whereas the V and J calls and clone size are those reported in that table. This table holds around 240,000 clones, roughly 82% found once.

The chain uses TRBV11-3 and TRBJ2-1; no definite D call. Sequences were obtained from PBMCs or T cells enriched from blood (not recorded which). The receptor was isolated from a woman between 50 and 59 years old who had recovered from COVID-19. CDR3 loop: CASSLDYRTDRNSYNEQFF. The CDR3 nucleotides read TGTGCCAGCAGCTTAGATTACCGAACAGACCGAAACTCCTACAATGAGCAGTTCTTC.